The 8 T cell receptor beta chains below all came from one sample that was sequenced in a study of a mutant IDH1 vaccine in newly diagnosed glioma. Time point here: week 23, last vaccination. The content of each vaccine dose was 300 ug of mutant IDH1 20-mer peptide, and topical imiquimod accompanied it. No antigens are known for them. The method was immunoSEQ multiplex PCR; TCRdb's version includes in-frame clones alone and lacks a portion of them. This table holds roughly 74,000 clones, over 75% found once. Source: PBMCs, taken from a glioma patient whose treatment included an IDH1 peptide vaccine. The receptor set was obtained from a man aged 30-40 years with glioma. Some clones in this sample may be carry-over from other donors' samples.

The gene calls are TRBV28 and TRBJ1-2; D is ambiguous. Trimming cost V 2 bases and J 3 bases, with 13 bases left between them. CDR3 length: 15 residues. The V gene's germline CDR1 is MDHEN and CDR2 SYDVKM. The CDR3 sequence is CASSLIDPADYGYTF. The CDR3 region has the DNA TGTGCCAGCAGTTTAATTGACCCTGCGGACTATGGCTACACCTTC.

This chain uses TRBV7-9 with TRBJ2-7; tentatively, D is TRBD1 (6 bases). CDR1 and CDR2 (germline): SEHNR, FQNEAQ (reference sequence). V lost 5 bases to trimming and J lost 2 bases, with 10 bases between them. CDR3 size: 13 residues. The CDR3 DNA reads TGTGCCAGCAGCATCCGGGACACCTACGAGCAGTACTTC. As protein: CASSIRDTYEQYF.

This chain uses TRBV28 with TRBJ2-7; 11 positions match TRBD2. Germline CDR1 MDHEN, CDR2 SYDVKM. There are 16 residues in the CDR3. The J segment lost 1 base and the V segment lost 5 bases, leaving 7 bases of the junction unmatched. The CDR3 bases are TGTGCCAGCAGTCTAACTAGCGGGAGTTGGTCCTACGAGCAGTACTTC. Translation gives CASSLTSGSWSYEQYF.

The CDR3 sequence is CASSSRSQETQYF. DNA for the CDR3: TGTGCCAGCAGCTCCCGGAGTCAAGAGACCCAGTACTTC. The rearrangement uses TRBV9 and TRBJ2-5; D is undetermined. Trimming left V 4 bases short and J 2 bases short, with 9 bases between. Germline loops: CDR1 SGDLS, CDR2 YYNGEE. The CDR3 contains 13 residues.

The chain has TRBV13 and TRBJ2-7; D is unresolved. The CDR3 consists of 16 residues. With 2 bases removed from V and 3 bases from J, the gap between germline ends came to 17 bases. Germline V gives CDR1 PRHDT, CDR2 FYEKMQ (reference sequence). Here the CDR3 DNA reads TGTGCCAGCAGCTTAAAAACGGGTCGGATCCACTACGAGCAGTACTTC. It is translated as CASSLKTGRIHYEQYF.

The rearrangement links TRBV9 to TRBJ2-5; possible D gene TRBD1, 6 bases. Between the trimmed V and J ends, which lost 0 bases and 5 bases, there was a span of 14 bases. The CDR3 is 15 residues long. In germline, CDR1 is SGDLS, CDR2 YYNGEE. The CDR3 loop reads CASSVGQVEVETQYF. As DNA, the CDR3 is TGTGCCAGCAGCGTAGGACAGGTGGAGGTCGAGACCCAGTACTTC.

The gene calls are TRBV30 and TRBJ2-3; D remains unclear. The ends were cut back, 6 bases at V and 1 base at J, with 8 bases in the middle. Germline CDR1 GTSNPN, CDR2 SVGIG (reference sequence). There are 12 residues in the CDR3. The CDR3 DNA is TGTGCCTGCATGGACGGCACAGATACGCAGTATTTT. Translated: CACMDGTDTQYF.

The rearrangement uses TRBV5-1 and TRBJ2-3; D may be TRBD1 (6 bases). The germline CDR1 and CDR2 sequences are SGHRS and YFSETQ. This CDR3 region has 15 residues. The V end was cut by 2 bases, the J end by 2 bases, with 12 bases between. CDR3 bases: TGCGCCAGCAGCTTCCGGTCAGGGGACACAGATACGCAGTATTTT. This gives the protein CASSFRSGDTDTQYF.